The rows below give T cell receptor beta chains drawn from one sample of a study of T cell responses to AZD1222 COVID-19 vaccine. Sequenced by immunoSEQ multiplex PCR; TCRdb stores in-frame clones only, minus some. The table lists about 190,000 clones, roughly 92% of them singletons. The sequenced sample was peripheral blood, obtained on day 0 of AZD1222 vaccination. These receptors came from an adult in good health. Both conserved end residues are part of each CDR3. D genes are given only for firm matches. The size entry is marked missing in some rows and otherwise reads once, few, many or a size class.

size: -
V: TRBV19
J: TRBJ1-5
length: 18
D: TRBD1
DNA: TGTGCCAGTAGTATAGAGAGGGGGACAGGGGCGATCAATCAGCCCCAGCATTTT
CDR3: CASSIERGTGAINQPQHF

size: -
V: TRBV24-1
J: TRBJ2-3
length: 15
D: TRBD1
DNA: TGTGCCACCAGTGATTCAGGTAGGGGGCAGGATACGCAGTATTTT
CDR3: CATSDSGRGQDTQYF

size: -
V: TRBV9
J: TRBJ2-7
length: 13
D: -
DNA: TGTGCCAGCAGCGTTTCAGACAGCTACGAGCAGTACTTC
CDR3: CASSVSDSYEQYF

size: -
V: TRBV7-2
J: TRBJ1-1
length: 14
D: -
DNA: TGTGCCAGCAGCCGCGACAATCCGAACACTGAAGCTTTCTTT
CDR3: CASSRDNPNTEAFF

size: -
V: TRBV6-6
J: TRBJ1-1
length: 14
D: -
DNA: TGTGCCAGCAGTTACGCAGGAATGAACACTGAAGCTTTCTTT
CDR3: CASSYAGMNTEAFF

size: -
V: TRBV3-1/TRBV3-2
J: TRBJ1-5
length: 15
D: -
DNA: TGTGCCAGCAGCCAAGATCATAAAGGGTACCAGCCCCAGCATTTT
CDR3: CASSQDHKGYQPQHF

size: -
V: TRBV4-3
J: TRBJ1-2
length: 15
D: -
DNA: TGCGCCAGCAGCCAAGAGGCCGTTCCTAACTATGGCTACACCTTC
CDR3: CASSQEAVPNYGYTF

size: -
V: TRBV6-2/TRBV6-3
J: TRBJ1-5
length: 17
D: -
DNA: TGTGCCAGCAGTTACCCGGTAGGGGGAGGAGGCAATCAGCCCCAGCATTTT
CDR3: CASSYPVGGGGNQPQHF

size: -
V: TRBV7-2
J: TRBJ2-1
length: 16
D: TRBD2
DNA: TGTGCCAGCAGCTTACTGCCTGGGACTACTGATAATGAGCAGTTCTTC
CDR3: CASSLLPGTTDNEQFF

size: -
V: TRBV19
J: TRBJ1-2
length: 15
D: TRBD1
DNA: TGTGCCAGTAGTATTGGCAGGGGGCTACTAAGCGGCTACACCTTC
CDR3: CASSIGRGLLSGYTF

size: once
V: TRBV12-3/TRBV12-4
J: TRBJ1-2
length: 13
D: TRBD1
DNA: TGTGCCAGCAGTTTAGGACAGGGCTATGGCTACACCTTC
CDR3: CASSLGQGYGYTF

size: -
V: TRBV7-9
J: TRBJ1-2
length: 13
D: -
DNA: TGTGCCAGCGCTTTGTCGGGGCTGGAGGGCTACACCTTC
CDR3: CASALSGLEGYTF

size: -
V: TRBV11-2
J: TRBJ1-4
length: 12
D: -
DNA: TGTGCCAGCAGCTTATTGAATGAAAAACTGTTTTTT
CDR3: CASSLLNEKLFF

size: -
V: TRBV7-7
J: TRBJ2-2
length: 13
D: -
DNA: TGTGCCAGCAGCTTATCGAGCACCGGGGAGCTGTTTTTT
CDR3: CASSLSSTGELFF

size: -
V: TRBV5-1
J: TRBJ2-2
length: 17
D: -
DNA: TGCGCCAGCAGCTTTGGAGGGGGCTACTTGAACACCGGGGAGCTGTTTTTT
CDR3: CASSFGGGYLNTGELFF

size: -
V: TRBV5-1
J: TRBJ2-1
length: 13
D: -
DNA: TGCGCCAGCAGCTTGAGAGGGGAGGACGAGCAGTTCTTC
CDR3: CASSLRGEDEQFF

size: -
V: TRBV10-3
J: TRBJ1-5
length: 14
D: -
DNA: TGTGCCATCAGTGAGTCACAGGGCAATCAGCCCCAGCATTTT
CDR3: CAISESQGNQPQHF

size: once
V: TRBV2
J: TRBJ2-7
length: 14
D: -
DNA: TGTGCCAGCAATTTTCAGGGGTCTTACTACGAGCAGTACTTC
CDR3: CASNFQGSYYEQYF

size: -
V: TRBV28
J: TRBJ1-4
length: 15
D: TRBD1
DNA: TGTGCCAGCAGCGAGTGGACAGGGGAGAATGAAAAACTGTTTTTT
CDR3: CASSEWTGENEKLFF

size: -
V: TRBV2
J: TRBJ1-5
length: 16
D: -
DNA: TGTGCCAGCAGTGGTTTAAAGGGGATTAGCAATCAGCCCCAGCATTTT
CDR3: CASSGLKGISNQPQHF

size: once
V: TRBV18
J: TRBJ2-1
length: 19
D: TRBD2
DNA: TGTGCCAGCTCACCAACTAGTCCGGGGGGGCCCCAAACGGCCAATGAGCAGTTCTTC
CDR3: CASSPTSPGGPQTANEQFF

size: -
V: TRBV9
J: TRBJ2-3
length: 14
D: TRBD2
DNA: TGTGCCAGCAGCGTTAGCGGGGCCTCCGATACGCAGTATTTT
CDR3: CASSVSGASDTQYF

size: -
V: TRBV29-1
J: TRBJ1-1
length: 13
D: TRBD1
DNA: TGCAGCGTCAGAGGACAGGGGAACACTGAAGCTTTCTTT
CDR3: CSVRGQGNTEAFF

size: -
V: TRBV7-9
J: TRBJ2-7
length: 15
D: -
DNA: TGTGCCAGCAGCTTAGTCGGTGTAGGGGGGGACGAGCAGTACTTC
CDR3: CASSLVGVGGDEQYF

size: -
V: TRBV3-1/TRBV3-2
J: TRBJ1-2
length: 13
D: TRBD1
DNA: TGTGCCAGCAGCCGACAGGGTGTCTATGGCTACACCTTC
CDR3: CASSRQGVYGYTF

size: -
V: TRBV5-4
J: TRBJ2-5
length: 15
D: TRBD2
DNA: TGTGCCAGCAGCTGGGGAGCGGGGGGGGAAGAGACCCAGTACTTC
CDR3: CASSWGAGGEETQYF

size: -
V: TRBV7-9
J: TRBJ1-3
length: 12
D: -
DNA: TGTGCCAGCAGCTTGGTTGAAAACACCATATATTTT
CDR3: CASSLVENTIYF

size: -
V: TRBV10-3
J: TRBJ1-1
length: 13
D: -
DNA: TGTGCCATCAGTGATTGGGGAGGACCTGAAGCTTTCTTT
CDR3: CAISDWGGPEAFF

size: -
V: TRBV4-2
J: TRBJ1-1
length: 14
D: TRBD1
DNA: TGTGCCAGCAGCGCCCGACCTGACAGGGGTGAAGCTTTCTTT
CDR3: CASSARPDRGEAFF

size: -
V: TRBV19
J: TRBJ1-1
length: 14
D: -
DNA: TGTGCCAGTAGTATAAACAGACATAACACTGAAGCTTTCTTT
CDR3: CASSINRHNTEAFF

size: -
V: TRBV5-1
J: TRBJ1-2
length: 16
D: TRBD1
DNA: TGCGCCAGCAGCTTGGGAGGGACAGGGGACCCCTATGGCTACACCTTC
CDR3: CASSLGGTGDPYGYTF

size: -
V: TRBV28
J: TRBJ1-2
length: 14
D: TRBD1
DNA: TGTGCCAGCTCGTTTGGGACAGTCAACTATGGCTACACCTTC
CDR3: CASSFGTVNYGYTF

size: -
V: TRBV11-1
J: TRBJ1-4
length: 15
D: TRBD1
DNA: TGTGCCAGCAGCTCGACAGGGGGCGAAGGTGAAAAACTGTTTTTT
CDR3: CASSSTGGEGEKLFF

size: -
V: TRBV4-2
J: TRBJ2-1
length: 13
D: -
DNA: TGTGCCAGCAGCCAAGTTTCGCGAAATGAGCAGTTCTTC
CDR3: CASSQVSRNEQFF

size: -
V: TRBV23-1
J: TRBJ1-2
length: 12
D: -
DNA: TGCGCCAGCAGTCAAAGGGGGGCTGGCTACACCTTC
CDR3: CASSQRGAGYTF

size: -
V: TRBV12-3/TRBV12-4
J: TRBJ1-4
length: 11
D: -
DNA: TGTGCCAGCAGTTTAAGCGAAAAACTGTTTTTT
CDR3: CASSLSEKLFF

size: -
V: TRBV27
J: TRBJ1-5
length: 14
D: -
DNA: TGTGCCAGCAGTTTAGCCGGATTCAATCAGCCCCAGCATTTT
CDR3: CASSLAGFNQPQHF

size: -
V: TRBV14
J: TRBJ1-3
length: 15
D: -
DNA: TGTGCCAGCAGCCCCAGGGGCACTGGGCACAACACCATATATTTT
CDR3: CASSPRGTGHNTIYF

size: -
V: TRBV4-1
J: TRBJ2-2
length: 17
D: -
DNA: TGCGCCAGCAGCCCCCTGAAAGGCGGGGGCAACACCGGGGAGCTGTTTTTT
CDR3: CASSPLKGGGNTGELFF

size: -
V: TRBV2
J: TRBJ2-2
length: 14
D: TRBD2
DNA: TGTGCCATGCTAAGCGGGGGGAACACCGGGGAGCTGTTTTTT
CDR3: CAMLSGGNTGELFF

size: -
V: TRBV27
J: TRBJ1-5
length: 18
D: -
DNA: TGTGCCAGCAGCCCCCAGGGGCCATCGGGTTATAGCAATCAGCCCCAGCATTTT
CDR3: CASSPQGPSGYSNQPQHF

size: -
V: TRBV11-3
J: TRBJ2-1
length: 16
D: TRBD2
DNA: TGTGCCAGCAGCTTAGGAACTAGCGGGGGGGCCAATGAGCAGTTCTTC
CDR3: CASSLGTSGGANEQFF

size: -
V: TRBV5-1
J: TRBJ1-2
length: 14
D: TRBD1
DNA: TGCGCCAGCAGCACCGGACAGGGATCTTATGGCTACACCTTC
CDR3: CASSTGQGSYGYTF

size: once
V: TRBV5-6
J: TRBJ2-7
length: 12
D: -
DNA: TGTGCCAGCAGCTTGACCCCCTACGAGCAGTACTTC
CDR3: CASSLTPYEQYF

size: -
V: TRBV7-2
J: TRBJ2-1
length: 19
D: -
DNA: TGTGCCAGCAGCTTACATCTGACAGGTCCCAAGAGCTCCTACAATGAGCAGTTCTTC
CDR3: CASSLHLTGPKSSYNEQFF

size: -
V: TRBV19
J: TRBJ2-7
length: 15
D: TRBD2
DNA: TGTGCCAGTAGTATTGGGGCGGGGGGTGTCTACGAGCAGTACTTC
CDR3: CASSIGAGGVYEQYF